This TCR beta chain originates from a study of blood T cell repertoires in COVID-19. Background on the study: Sites in the United States, Italy and Spain provided acute and convalescent COVID-19 samples. The analysed material was cDNA or gDNA that came from T cells, B-cell-depleted T cells, or PBMCs.

Authors' analysis steps: Estimation of nucleated cell counts was performed using reference gene primer amplification. Here immunoSEQ multiplex PCR was the method, and the copy in TCRdb shows in-frame clones only, minus some. V and J calls and clone size are those listed in that table; D and trimming were worked out from the DNA. The sample includes 200,000 or so clones, around 75% seen only once; the top ten take 4.5% to 5.5%. J gave up 4 bases and V 4 bases, and 12 bases lay outside the gene matches. The CDR3 consists of 17 residues. Germline assignment: CDR1 LNHNV and CDR2 YYDKDF (reference sequence).

V usage is TRBV15 and J usage is TRBJ2-1, with 8 bases matching TRBD2. This clonotype originated in a human donor in a cohort sampled during active COVID-19. The sequenced sample was peripheral blood. The CDR3 region is CATSTSGRGLPYNEQFF. The CDR3 bases are TGTGCCACCAGCACCAGCGGGAGAGGACTCCCATACAATGAGCAGTTCTTC.